This TCR beta chain was retrieved from a study of cytomegalovirus exposure and HLA in healthy donors. The primer mix had 60 Vbeta and 13 Jbeta primers. Data came from immunoSEQ multiplex PCR; TCRdb stores just in-frame clones and leaves some out. Here the sample spans about 120,000 clones, over 65% being singletons. Trimming took 0 bases from V and 2 from J; bases not matched to a gene: 2. Germline V gene lookup returns CDR1 SGHAT and CDR2 FQNNGV. The CDR3 has 16 amino acids. This TCR was recovered from a female donor in good health and CMV-seronegative. The specimen was PBMCs. The chain carries TRBV11-2 and TRBJ2-1, with 9 bases that match TRBD2. This CDR3 reads CASSLDGGGAYNEQFF. In DNA form, the CDR3 reads TGTGCCAGCAGCTTAGATGGCGGGGGGGCCTACAATGAGCAGTTCTTC.